Included here is one TCR beta chain sequence, with context. The antigen remains unidentified. Other DNA sequences in this sample translate to the same CDR3. Only one heparinised blood draw was taken per donor, and its volume averaged approximately 100 mL. Populations isolated by sorting all had purity greater than 98%. Between the trimmed V and J ends, which lost 5 bases and 2 bases, there was a span of 3 bases. The germline CDR1 and CDR2 sequences are KGHSH and LQKENI. The CDR3 is made up of 11 amino acids. This sample is part of a study of beta chain features in type 1 diabetes. The study, taken as a whole, reports: A pattern of fewer insertions and more deletions at VDJ junctions was seen in type 1 diabetes patients. The similarity of naive, central memory and Treg TCRB repertoires appeared greater among patients than among healthy donors.

TCRB transcripts that were expressed got sequenced, as all of the isolated RNA had been reverse transcribed. Sequencing was performed with immunoSEQ multiplex PCR; in TCRdb, only in-frame clones are kept and a portion is missing. The repertoire holds about half a million clones, with 25% to 35% as singletons. The specimen was naive CD4+ T cells from blood. This chain connects TRBV18 to TRBJ2-5, with D hard to call. The sequence came from a man aged 18 to 30 in good health. Written as DNA, the CDR3 is TGTGCCAGCTCATCTCAAGAGACCCAGTACTTC. This codes for CASSSQETQYF.